These 16 T cell receptor beta chains were sequenced from one sample in a study of neurological immune-mediated disorders. TCRdb independently ran MiXCR on the 5' RACE reads; one entry per CDR3 protein. The data show approximately 37,000 distinct CDR3 sequences, 3% to 4% seen once. Sequenced input: PBMCs. The receptors originated from a man between 25 and 39 years old with multiple sclerosis.

This clonotype was detected ten times or more. The chain combines TRBV20-1 with TRBJ2-6, with D unclear. Germline V gives CDR1 DFQATT, CDR2 SNEGSKA (reference sequence). This CDR3 is 15 amino acids long. The CDR3 DNA follows: TGCAGCGTGAACAGTATAAGCTCTGGGGCCAACGTCCTGACTTTC. Its translation is CSVNSISSGANVLTF.

This clonotype turned up a few times. The chain joins TRBV6-5 to TRBJ2-3; D uncertain. Germline lookup yields CDR1 MNHEY and CDR2 SVGAGI. This CDR3 has 12 amino acids. V was cut by 8 bases and J by 0 bases, with 6 bases left in between. The CDR3 is CASGASTDTQYF. CDR3 DNA sequence: TGTGCCAGCGGCGCTAGCACAGATACGCAGTATTTT.

Many counts were recorded for this clonotype. This chain uses TRBV11-1 with TRBJ2-1; D remains ambiguous. V was clipped by 5 bases and J by 5 bases, with 16 bases between them. In germline, CDR1 is SGHAT, CDR2 FQDESV (reference sequence). The CDR3 contains 15 residues. The CDR3 DNA sequence: TGTGCCAGCAGCCAGGACGAGACGTACAACAATGAGCAGTTCTTC. Translation: CASSQDETYNNEQFF.

The table lists this clonotype with a few counts. The chain combines TRBV14 with TRBJ1-2; TRBD1 is a possible D gene (5 bases). The CDR3 sequence is 12 residues long. Germline CDR1 SGHDN, CDR2 FVKESK. Between the trimmed V and J ends, which lost 8 bases and 6 bases, there was a span of 13 bases. The CDR3 sequence: CASQRSGNGYTF. The CDR3 DNA sequence: TGTGCCAGCCAGAGATCAGGGAATGGCTACACCTTC. Combining the CDR3 with reference TRBV14 and TRBJ1-2 gives the whole variable domain EAGVTQFPSHSVIEKGQTVTLRCDPISGHDNLYWYRRVMGKEIKFLLHFVKESKQDESGMPNNRFLAERTGGTYSTLKVQPAELEDSGVYFCASQRSGNGYTFGSGTRLTVV.

In this sample, this clonotype turned up many times. The chain couples TRBV20-1 to TRBJ1-5; TRBD1 aligns across 9 bases. V shed 5 bases, J shed 2 bases, and the junction held 7 bases outside the gene matches. Germline CDR1 reads DFQATT; CDR2 reads SNEGSKA (reference sequence). This CDR3 comprises 15 residues. CDR3 sequence reads: CSALTRTGGNQPQHF. DNA for the CDR3: TGCAGTGCTCTCACCCGGACAGGGGGCAATCAGCCCCAGCATTTT.

In this sample, this clonotype turned up a few times. The chain links TRBV12-3 or TRBV12-4 to TRBJ2-1; D is unresolved. Deletions cut 3 bases from V and 0 bases from J, with 9 bases between. CDR3 length equals 15 residues. Written as DNA, the CDR3 is TGTGCCAGCAGTTTGCGGCGTAGCTCCTACAATGAGCAGTTCTTC. Translating gives CASSLRRSSYNEQFF.

This clonotype came up many times. V usage is TRBV5-1 and J usage is TRBJ2-3, with 8 bases that match TRBD1. The V and J ends lost 4 bases and 2 bases, in that order; junction bases with no gene match: 9. Germline V gene lookup returns CDR1 SGHRS and CDR2 YFSETQ. CDR3 length equals 16 residues. CDR3 DNA sequence: TGCGCCAGCAGCCCGGACTGGGACAGGACCACAGATACGCAGTATTTT. Translated: CASSPDWDRTTDTQYF.

This clonotype has at least ten counts. This sequence joins TRBV5-1 and TRBJ1-5; D perhaps matches TRBD1 (5 bases). The germline V and J ends were trimmed by 1 base and 3 bases, with 11 bases remaining between them. The CDR3 is 15 residues long. Germline values: CDR1 SGHRS, CDR2 YFSETQ. The CDR3 protein is CASSLSPGPNQPQHF. The CDR3 region has the DNA TGCGCCAGCAGCTTGTCACCGGGGCCCAATCAGCCCCAGCATTTT. The complete variable domain, with remaining parts taken from reference TRBV5-1 and TRBJ1-5, reads KAGVTQTPRYLIKTRGQQVTLSCSPISGHRSVSWYQQTPGQGLQFLFEYFSETQRNKGNFPGRFSGRQFSNSRSEMNVSTLELGDSALYLCASSLSPGPNQPQHFGDGTRLSIL.

This clonotype was seen only a few times. The J gene is TRBJ2-1, the V gene TRBV3-1; 8 positions match TRBD2. The germline V gene encodes CDR1 LGHDT and CDR2 YNNKEL (reference sequence). J was trimmed by 8 bases and V by 3 bases; bases with no gene match: 12. This CDR3 is built from 16 residues. CDR3 protein: CASSHHTGGARDEQFF. The CDR3 DNA sequence: TGTGCCAGCAGCCACCACACCGGGGGGGCCAGGGATGAGCAGTTCTTC.

This clonotype has a count of ten or more. V gene TRBV20-1 combines with J gene TRBJ2-7; D not certain. The CDR3 runs 13 residues. Germline V gene lookup returns CDR1 DFQATT and CDR2 SNEGSKA (reference sequence). V was shortened by 6 bases and J by 0 bases, with 12 bases between the two germline ends. For the CDR3, the DNA is TGCAGTGCCCAATCACGCCTCTCCTACGAGCAGTACTTC. It codes for CSAQSRLSYEQYF.

This clonotype was counted many times. V gene TRBV5-1 combines with J gene TRBJ2-2, with D uncertain. This CDR3 contains 13 residues. CDR1 is SGHRS and CDR2 is YFSETQ in the germline V gene. Trimming removed 4 bases at V and 6 bases at J, with 10 bases between. CDR3 sequence reads: CASSLVEAGELFF. CDR3 coding DNA: TGCGCCAGCAGCCTCGTCGAAGCCGGGGAGCTGTTTTTT.

At least ten counts were recorded for this clonotype. The gene calls are TRBV7-8 and TRBJ1-2; TRBD1 aligns across 7 bases. After removal of 0 bases from V and 6 bases from J, the junction contained 4 bases not matched to a gene. The CDR3 sequence is 14 residues long. CDR1 is SGHVS, CDR2 FQNEAQ, per germline. The CDR3 loop is CASSLAQGGDGYTF. The DNA for the CDR3 is TGTGCCAGCAGCTTAGCCCAGGGGGGGGATGGCTACACCTTC.

There are many counts of this clonotype. This chain joins TRBV29-1 and TRBJ2-5; a weak D match, TRBD1 (5 bases). The germline V gene has CDR1 SQVTM and CDR2 ANQGSEA. The CDR3 loop spans 13 amino acids. V lost 2 bases, J lost 1 base, and 8 bases lay in between. CDR3 bases: TGCAGCGTTGAATTTGGGGCCCAAGAGACCCAGTACTTC. It codes for CSVEFGAQETQYF.

This clonotype was detected ten times or more. V is TRBV11-1 and J is TRBJ2-1; 8 bases map to TRBD1. Germline loops: CDR1 SGHAT, CDR2 FQDESV (reference sequence). This CDR3 has 14 residues. V was clipped by 2 bases and J by 9 bases; unmatched bases: 6. CDR3 coding DNA: TGTGCCAGCAGCTTAATTTTCACAGGGGGTGAGCAGTTCTTC. Protein: CASSLIFTGGEQFF.

Many counts were recorded for this clonotype. The chain has TRBV6-5 and TRBJ2-5; 7 bases align to TRBD2. From germline, CDR1 is MNHEY and CDR2 SVGAGI. The V gene end was trimmed by 4 bases and the J gene end by 7 bases; junction bases not matched to a gene: 15. The CDR3 has 16 amino acids. The CDR3 bases are TGTGCCAGCAGTTCCCCAACTCGTGGAGGGGAGGGGACCCAGTACTTC. Translated: CASSSPTRGGEGTQYF.

The chain is built from TRBV7-9 and TRBJ2-4; TRBD2 agrees at 7 bases. Germline V gene lookup returns CDR1 SEHNR and CDR2 FQNEAQ (reference sequence). V trimming: 1 base; J trimming: 8 bases; junction bases outside the gene matches: 11. There are 16 residues in the CDR3. The CDR3 spells CASSLGSAGDKDIQYF. In DNA form, the CDR3 reads TGTGCCAGCAGCTTAGGGTCGGCGGGGGATAAGGACATTCAGTACTTC. The variable domain in full, completed from reference TRBV7-9 and TRBJ2-4, reads DTGVSQNPRHKITKRGQNVTFRCDPISEHNRLYWYRQTLGQGPEFLTYFQNEAQLEKSRLLSDRFSAERPKGSFSTLEIQRTEQGDSAMYLCASSLGSAGDKDIQYFGAGTRLSVL.